This T cell receptor (beta chain) comes out of a study of blood T cell repertoires in COVID-19. On the study more broadly: Samples of COVID-19 (acute and convalescent) were obtained from the United States, Italy and Spain.

Per the original data handling: Using reference gene primer amplification, nucleated cell counts were estimated. Sequencing used immunoSEQ multiplex PCR; TCRdb keeps in-frame clones, though not all of them. V, J and clone size reflect that table, while D and trimming were determined from the DNA. Of hundreds of thousands of clones listed, about 87% are singletons. CDR1 and CDR2 from the germline V gene are SGHVS and FNYEAQ. Trimming at V came to 1 base and at J to 5 bases, leaving 5 bases not matched to a gene. There are 15 residues in the CDR3. Participant ages covered roughly 18 to 89 years across about two dozen US areas. Researchers sorted participants into cohorts using their self-reported clinical history.

The genes are TRBV7-6 and TRBJ2-7; TRBD2 agrees at 10 bases. This clonotype was sampled from a woman in her forties or fifties who had recovered from COVID-19. Sequences were obtained from PBMCs or T cells enriched from blood (not recorded which). DNA of the CDR3: TGTGCCAGCAGCTTAGTGTCTAGCGGGAGCAACGAGCAGTACTTC. Translating gives CASSLVSSGSNEQYF. Based on the CDR3 plus reference TRBV7-6 and TRBJ2-7, the full variable domain is GAGVSQSPRYKVTKRGQDVALRCDPISGHVSLYWYRQALGQGPEFLTYFNYEAQQDKSGLPNDRFSAERPEGSISTLTIQRTEQRDSAMYRCASSLVSSGSNEQYFGPGTRLTVT.